This record concerns one TCR beta chain sequence. The clone's antigen remains unknown. Within one base of it there is no much larger clone, and no base qualities were kept. Preparation of the library involved the immunoSEQ multiplex PCR assay. The multiplex PCR relied on a mix of 60 forward primers for TCR Vbeta segments and 13 reverse primers for TCR Jbeta segments. A multiplex PCR assay on genomic DNA amplified the CDR3 region of rearranged TCR beta genes. Amplified TCR beta libraries were sequenced as 87-base-pair reads on the Illumina HiSeq System. In the source study's methods: A later analysis counted some 80 million unique TCR beta chains across the 666 repertoires, and around 12 million of these chains were shared by at least two donors. To remove PCR and sequencing errors, raw reads were error-corrected and collapsed into unique sequences using a nearest-neighbor algorithm that merged closely related sequences. CDR3 sequences were aligned to IMGT reference sequences to assign V, D and J gene segments. Each retained sequence needed at least a six-nucleotide match to both a V gene segment and a J gene segment. Rearrangements were called productive when the CDR3 lacked stop codons and stayed in frame with V and J; all others were non-productive. Following IMGT convention, CDR3 was defined as the stretch from the second conserved V-encoded cysteine to the conserved J-encoded phenylalanine. The earlier analysis of fewer than 750 of the donors excluded sequences that lacked an unambiguous match to a single V gene segment. In an earlier analysis of approximately 560 of the donors, a V segment was called functional when productive rearrangements were above 56.7%, and segregating when the standard deviation between donors exceeded 5%. A statistical classification framework was developed to diagnose cytomegalovirus status using the catalog of TCR beta chain sequences. In a later analysis, V and J genes were assigned by comparing TCR nucleotide sequences against IMGT/GENE-DB human TR gene sequences. A later analysis assigned CDR3 sequences and most-parsimonious VDJ recombination scenarios with the TCRdist pipeline. In a later analysis, every TCR beta chain was defined by the combination of its CDR3 amino acid sequence and its V-gene family, and reads without a unique V-gene family were dropped. To address suspected cross-contamination and a sequencing artifact, a later analysis removed 550 to 750 highly shared, low-generation-probability nucleotide sequences. A later analysis calculated a clonal expansion index for each public chain from normalized within-repertoire ranks of inferred template counts. Generation probabilities in a later analysis came from a VDJ recombination model fitted to out-of-frame rearrangements, and those results were checked against IGoR. Hypergeometric tests were used in a later analysis to score TCR-TCR, TCR-HLA and TCR-CMV co-occurrence, with a repertoire-size bias correction applied to the TCR pairs. False discovery rates were estimated in a later analysis by permuting HLA or CMV assignments 20 times. A later analysis grouped co-occurring TCRs with DBSCAN, adding TCRdist sequence similarity when clustering within HLA-allele-positive subsets. Co-occurrence clustering excluded repertoires with fewer than 30,000 or more than 120,000 public chains, plus five with anomalous nucleotide sharing. What TCRdb holds here is the immuneACCESS table cut down to in-frame rearrangements. Part of the clones is not present; checked against another copy, under half of the missing clones reflect an unresolved V gene, and the others are unexplained. D and trimming were read from the DNA, whereas the V and J calls and clone size are those reported in that table. In this sample the table shows 270,000 or so clones, over 90% of which occur a single time. The top ten hold approximately 1.5% of the sample.

These data are taken from a study of cytomegalovirus exposure and HLA in healthy donors (dated by TCRdb to between 2016 and 2019). About the study as a whole: An earlier analysis of 587 of the donors reported 276 Gb of sequence data and 117 million unique TCR beta sequences obtained from around 170 million T cells. About 300 gigabases of sequencing data and 75 million to 85 million unique TCR sequences made up an early release that covered some 640 HLA-typed donors. Along with the roughly 610-subject first cohort, a separate validation cohort of over a hundred different subjects was used. An earlier analysis of 450 to 750 of the donors used high-throughput TCR beta sequencing to judge whether each TCR beta V gene segment behaved as functional or pseudogenic. In the later analysis, no new phenotypic data were used to find candidate immune exposures; instead, reliance was placed on TCR beta sequences and their occurrence across donors. Roughly five DR-DQ haplotypes were treated as single units for association and clustering because of strong linkage in the cohort. Across around 400 genotyped donors of the cohort, an average of about 200,000 unique TCR beta nucleotide sequences per donor were sequenced, and approximately 17% of those sequences were non-productive. The study used immunosequencing to profile the T cell repertoires of 670 or so subjects and linked those repertoires to cytomegalovirus serostatus. Of the 300 to 500 genotyped donors, 81% were placed in the genetic ancestry cluster associated with self-reported Caucasian donors. All discovery cohort repertoires had been generated on a single sequencing platform. Typing coverage differed by locus: A, B, C, DRB1 and DQB1 were typed in roughly 629-630 donors, DQA1 in 500 to 550, DPA1 in 600 to 610, and DPB1 in 450 to 490. The study aimed to test whether signatures of past pathogen exposure could be identified by cataloging public T cell receptors. To predict cytomegalovirus infection status, the study brought together high-throughput TCR immunosequencing, statistical association of individual TCRs with disease status, and machine learning. Genome-wide SNP genotypes for about 60% of the roughly 700 donors were used in a later genetic analysis, which treated that subset as a discovery cohort. Donor age, sex, ethnicity and CMV serostatus were compiled alongside the repertoire data. HLA typing included class I and class II loci at four-digit resolution. A later analysis re-analyzed previously published TCR beta repertoires from about 730 donors and added high-resolution HLA genotyping to study TCR occurrence patterns. Results the study describes overall, beyond this receptor: According to a later genetic analysis, donors in an Asian-associated ancestry cluster had fewer N-insertions in productive TCRs than the approximately 690-donor mean. Because counts were too low, seventeen rarely observed V segments, including chromosome 9 orphons, were left out of the earlier analysis of 500 to 650 of the donors. The study gave a list of more than 150 TCR beta chains associated with cytomegalovirus. In vitro tests confirmed that a few of the cytomegalovirus-associated TCR beta chains recognize cytomegalovirus antigens. While some public TCRs were present in many individuals, most TCR sequences turned up only very rarely across donors. In a later analysis, HLA-associated TCR beta chains were found to be more clonally expanded and to have lower generation probabilities than equally common non-associated chains. The classifier was reported to diagnose cytomegalovirus status with high specificity and sensitivity in both the original and validation cohorts. This cohort had only TCR beta chains sequenced, and the lack of alpha or paired-chain data limited which features could be detected. Because some donors lacked HLA typing at each locus, the association tests relied only on the typed subset. In a later analysis, the rate of TCR association differed among HLA loci, with DRB1 alleles having the most associated TCRs and HLA-C alleles having the fewest. In an earlier analysis of some 500 of the donors, most TCR beta V segments were observed in productive rearrangements about 87% or about 30% of the time, broadly matching IMGT annotations. The authors suggested that the approach could potentially be extended to other disease states and immunological phenotypes. The 87-base-pair reads could not distinguish some IMGT-functional V segments, including TRBV6-2 and TRBV6-3, so those segments were excluded. The only immune exposure information available for the cohort was CMV serostatus. Roughly uniform sequencing depth across donors was assumed in presence/absence analyses, although this assumption may not hold. At a false discovery rate of 0.05, a later analysis linked about 16,000 TCR beta sequences to specific HLA alleles. In a later analysis, several top co-occurrence clusters were reported to appear linked to parvovirus B19, influenza, CMV and Epstein-Barr virus. A further reported finding was that TCR beta sequences accurately predicted the HLA-A and HLA-B alleles for most subjects in the first cohort. Correlated functional status among segregating V segments might be attributable to linkage disequilibrium, but an unknown experimental factor could not be ruled out. In a later genetic analysis, a missense DCLRE1C variant was associated with V-gene and J-gene trimming of TCR beta chains, and the association was replicated in an independent cohort. A cluster of highly shared sequence variants was judged likely to represent a technical artifact of the sequencing pipeline. When HLA alleles, especially DR and DQ, strongly co-occurred, TCR associations were difficult to assign to individual alleles. According to a later analysis, most CMV-associated TCR beta chains appeared to be HLA-restricted, and the HLA associations seemed to be driven largely by CMV exposure.

In total, just over 650 healthy bone marrow donors made up the cohort. Cohort members were all nominally healthy when sampled, although unrecorded immune exposures were likely present. The donor was CMV seronegative and was included in the group of over 300 seronegative cohort members. Each donor provided a peripheral blood sample, and peripheral blood mononuclear cells were used for TCR beta sequencing. The Qiagen DNeasy Blood Extraction Kit was used to extract genomic DNA from the blood cell samples. Sequences SGHNT (CDR1) and YYREEE (CDR2) are obtained from the germline V gene (reference sequence). Its CDR3 holds 14 amino acids, cysteine through phenylalanine. Left in the record is the CDR3 DNA by itself, 42 bases read in frame from the first base. The V end loses 4 bases and the J end loses 9 bases, and a stretch of 14 bases separates them.

The V and J genes are TRBV5-4 and TRBJ1-6; TRBD1 could be the D gene, as 5 bases match. The sequencing sample was made of PBMCs. The origin of this receptor is a girl under 10 years old in good health and CMV-seronegative. The CDR3 region has the sequence CASSRTGTGSPLHF. Read as DNA, the sequence is TGTGCCAGCAGCCGAACCGGGACTGGTTCACCCCTCCACTTT.